This TCR beta chain was identified in a study of Ad26.COV2.S vaccination and SARS-CoV-2 variants. Study-level points and caveats: Reported findings describe substantial breadth in spike-specific CD8+ and CD4+ T cell responses following vaccination. Analyses of TCR breadth and depth may have underestimated total T cell responses. Higher spike-specific TCR breadth was found in vaccine recipients than in placebo recipients.

On this clone: Its antigen is still unknown.

TCRdb's table, derived via immunoSEQ multiplex PCR, lists solely in-frame clones and lacks some. In the table there are about 180,000 clones, around 88% of which are singletons. V lost 2 bases and J 6 bases, leaving 11 bases between the germline ends. The CDR3 is 13 amino acids. Germline V gene lookup returns CDR1 GTSNPN and CDR2 SVGIG (reference sequence). This TCR was sampled from a human donor who had recovered from COVID-19. The starting material was peripheral blood, obtained after recovery from COVID-19. This chain uses TRBV30 with TRBJ1-5; a possible D gene is TRBD1 (6 bases). In DNA, the CDR3 is TGTGCCTGGAGTTCACAGGGACTTCAGCCCCAGCATTTT. This sequence encodes CAWSSQGLQPQHF. The whole variable domain, remainder taken from reference TRBV30 and TRBJ1-5, is SQTIHQWPATLVQPVGSPLSLECTVEGTSNPNLYWYRQAAGRGLQLLFYSVGIGQISSEVPQNLSASRPQDRQFILSSKKLLLSDSGFYLCAWSSQGLQPQHFGDGTRLSIL.